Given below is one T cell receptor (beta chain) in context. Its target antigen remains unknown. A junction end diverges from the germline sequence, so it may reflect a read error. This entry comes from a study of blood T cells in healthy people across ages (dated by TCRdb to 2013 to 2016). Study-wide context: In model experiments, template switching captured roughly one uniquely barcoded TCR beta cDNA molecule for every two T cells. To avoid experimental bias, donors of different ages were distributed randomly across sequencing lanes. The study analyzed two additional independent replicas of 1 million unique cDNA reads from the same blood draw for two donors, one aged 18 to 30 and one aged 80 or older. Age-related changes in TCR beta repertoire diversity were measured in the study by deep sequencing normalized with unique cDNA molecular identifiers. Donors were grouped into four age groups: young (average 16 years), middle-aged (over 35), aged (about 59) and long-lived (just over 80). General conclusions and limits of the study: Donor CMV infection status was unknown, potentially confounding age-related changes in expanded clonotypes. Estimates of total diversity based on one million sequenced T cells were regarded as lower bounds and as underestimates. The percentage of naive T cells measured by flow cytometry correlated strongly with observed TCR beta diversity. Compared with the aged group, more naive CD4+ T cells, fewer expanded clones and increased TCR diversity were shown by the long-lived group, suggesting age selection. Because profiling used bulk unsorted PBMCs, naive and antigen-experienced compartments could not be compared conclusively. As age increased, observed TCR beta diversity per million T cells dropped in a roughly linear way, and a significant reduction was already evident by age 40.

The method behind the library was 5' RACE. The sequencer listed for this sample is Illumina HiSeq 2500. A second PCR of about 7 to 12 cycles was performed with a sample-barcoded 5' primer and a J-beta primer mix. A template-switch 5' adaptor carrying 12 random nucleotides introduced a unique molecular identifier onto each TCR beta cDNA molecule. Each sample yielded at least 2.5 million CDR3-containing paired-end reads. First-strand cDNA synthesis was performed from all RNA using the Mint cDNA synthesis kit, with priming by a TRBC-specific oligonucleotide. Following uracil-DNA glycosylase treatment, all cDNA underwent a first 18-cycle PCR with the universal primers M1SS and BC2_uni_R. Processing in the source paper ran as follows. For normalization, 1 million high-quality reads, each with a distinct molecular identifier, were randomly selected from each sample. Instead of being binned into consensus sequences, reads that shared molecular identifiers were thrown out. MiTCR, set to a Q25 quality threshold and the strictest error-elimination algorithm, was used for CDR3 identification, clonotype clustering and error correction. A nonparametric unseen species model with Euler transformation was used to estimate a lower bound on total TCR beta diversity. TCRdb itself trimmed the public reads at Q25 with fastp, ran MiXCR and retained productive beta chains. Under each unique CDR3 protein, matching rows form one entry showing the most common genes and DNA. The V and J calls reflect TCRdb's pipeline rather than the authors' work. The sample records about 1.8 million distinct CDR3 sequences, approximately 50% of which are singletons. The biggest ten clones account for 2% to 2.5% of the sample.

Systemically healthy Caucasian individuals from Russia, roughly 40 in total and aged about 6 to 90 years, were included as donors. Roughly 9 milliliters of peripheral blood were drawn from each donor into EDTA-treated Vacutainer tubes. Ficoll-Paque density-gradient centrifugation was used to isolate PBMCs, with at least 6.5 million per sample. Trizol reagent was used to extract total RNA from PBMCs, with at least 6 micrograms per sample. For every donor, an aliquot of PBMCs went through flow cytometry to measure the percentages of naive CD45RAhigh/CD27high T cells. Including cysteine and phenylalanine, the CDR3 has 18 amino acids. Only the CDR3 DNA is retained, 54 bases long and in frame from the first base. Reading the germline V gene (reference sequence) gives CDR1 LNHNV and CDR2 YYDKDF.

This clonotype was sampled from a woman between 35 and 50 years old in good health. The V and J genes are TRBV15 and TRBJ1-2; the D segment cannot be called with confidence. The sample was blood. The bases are TGTGCCGCCAGCAGACCCCGACCGGAACAAGGGCCAGTCTATGGCTACACCTTC. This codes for CAASRPRPEQGPVYGYTF.